The 15 T cell receptor beta chains given below trace back to one sample, sequenced in a study of cytomegalovirus exposure and HLA in healthy donors. Amplification used 60 Vbeta primers and 13 Jbeta primers. Method: immunoSEQ multiplex PCR; TCRdb's copy keeps in-frame clones and lacks some. The sample carries approximately 91,000 clones, 81% recorded once. Material: PBMCs. The receptors shown here come from a human donor in good health.

The genes are TRBV19 and TRBJ1-1, with 7 bases fitting TRBD1. The CDR3 is 13 amino acids. V lost 6 bases, J lost 4 bases, and 5 bases stayed unmatched. Germline values: CDR1 LNHDA, CDR2 SQIVND (reference sequence). Here the CDR3 DNA reads TGTGCCAGTAGCACCGACAGGGTCACTGAAGCTTTCTTT. It translates to CASSTDRVTEAFF.

The genes are TRBV28 and TRBJ2-3, with 14 bases fitting TRBD2. V was pared by 5 bases and J by 0 bases, with 7 bases of the junction left unmatched. The V gene's germline CDR1 is MDHEN and CDR2 SYDVKM. The CDR3 has 18 amino acids. The CDR3 DNA sequence: TGTGCCAGCAGTACCGGACTAGCGGGAGGAGCTAGCACAGATACGCAGTATTTT. Translating it yields CASSTGLAGGASTDTQYF.

The rearrangement joins TRBV10-3 to TRBJ2-5, with D possibly TRBD2 on 6 matching bases. The CDR3 runs to 13 residues. Trimming took 6 bases from V and 5 from J, leaving 13 bases between them. Looked up from germline, CDR1 is ENHRY and CDR2 is SYGVKD. The CDR3 sequence: CAIRAGTQETQYF. The CDR3 DNA sequence: TGTGCCATCAGAGCCGGGACTCAGGAGACCCAGTACTTC.

The rearrangement joins TRBV11-2 to TRBJ2-3; 13 positions match TRBD2. Germline lookup yields CDR1 SGHAT and CDR2 FQNNGV. The CDR3 loop spans 17 amino acids. V shed 1 base and J 1 base; nucleotides not matched to a gene: 2. CDR3 sequence reads: CASSLVTSGGGTDTQYF. Written as DNA, the CDR3 is TGTGCCAGCAGCTTAGTAACTAGCGGGGGGGGCACAGATACGCAGTATTTT.

V is TRBV5-5 and J is TRBJ2-3; 9 bases agree with TRBD2. Germline CDR1 and CDR2: SGHKS and YYEKEE (reference sequence). The CDR3 sequence is 14 residues long. J gave up 3 bases and V 3 bases, and 2 bases lay outside the gene matches. CDR3 in DNA: TGTGCCAGCAGCTCAACTAGCGGGACAGATACGCAGTATTTT. As protein: CASSSTSGTDTQYF.

The rearrangement joins TRBV4-3 to TRBJ2-3; 9 nucleotides match TRBD2. The CDR3 covers 16 residues. CDR1 is LGHNA, CDR2 YSLEER, per germline. V lost 0 bases to trimming and J lost 3 bases; unmatched junction nucleotides: 4. CDR3 in DNA: TGCGCCAGCAGCCAAGATGTAGGACTAGCGACAGATACGCAGTATTTT. It encodes CASSQDVGLATDTQYF.

The rearrangement links TRBV29-1 to TRBJ1-2; D is perhaps TRBD1 (5 bases). Germline CDR1 and CDR2: SQVTM and ANQGSEA. V was shortened by 6 bases and J by 4 bases, with 9 bases between the two germline ends. CDR3 length: 11 amino acids. The CDR3 sequence is CSVPDSYGYTF. In DNA form, the CDR3 reads TGCAGCGTCCCAGACAGCTATGGCTACACCTTC.

V gene TRBV5-1 combines with J gene TRBJ1-2; the match to TRBD1 covers 12 bases. Trimming at V came to 4 bases and at J to 7 bases, leaving 5 bases not matched to a gene. The CDR3 covers 14 residues. CDR1 SGHRS and CDR2 YFSETQ come from the germline V gene. CDR3 in DNA: TGCGCCAGCAGCCCGGGACAGGGGGCCGGTGGCTACACCTTC. As protein: CASSPGQGAGGYTF. Variable domain in full (rest from reference TRBV5-1 and TRBJ1-2): KAGVTQTPRYLIKTRGQQVTLSCSPISGHRSVSWYQQTPGQGLQFLFEYFSETQRNKGNFPGRFSGRQFSNSRSEMNVSTLELGDSALYLCASSPGQGAGGYTFGSGTRLTVV.

This clone was seen once. The chain uses TRBV7-8 and TRBJ2-3; D is undetermined. V was clipped by 1 base and J by 11 bases, with 25 bases between them. The CDR3 runs to 17 residues. Germline V gene sequence: CDR1 SGHVS, CDR2 FQNEAQ. The CDR3: CASSLDSMPTPLSLQYF. In DNA, the CDR3 is TGTGCCAGCAGCTTAGACTCCATGCCGACACCGTTATCACTGCAGTATTTT.

This clone was picked up one time. The V call is TRBV27, the J call TRBJ2-1; 9 bases are a match to TRBD1. The V gene end was trimmed by 10 bases and the J gene end by 6 bases; junction bases not matched to a gene: 10. The CDR3 covers 14 residues. The germline V gene has CDR1 MNHEY and CDR2 SMNVEV (reference sequence). This CDR3 reads CATTGTGLLNEQFF. The CDR3, as DNA: TGTGCCACTACCGGGACAGGGCTACTCAATGAGCAGTTCTTC.

The count of this clone is one. This chain uses TRBV7-2 with TRBJ2-1; D unclear. The CDR3 consists of 13 residues. Trimming pared 2 bases from V and 10 bases from J, leaving 12 bases between. Per germline, CDR1 SGHTA and CDR2 FQGNSA. This CDR3 is CASSLRFVGEQFF. The CDR3 nucleotides read TGTGCCAGCAGCTTACGGTTCGTCGGGGAGCAGTTCTTC.

V and J are TRBV19 and TRBJ2-5; unclear D gene. The V gene lost 4 bases and the J gene lost 3 bases, with 3 bases spanning the gap. The germline V gene has CDR1 LNHDA and CDR2 SQIVND (reference sequence). The CDR3 has 11 residues. CDR3 nucleotide sequence: TGTGCCAGTAGTAACAAAGAGACCCAGTACTTC. This codes for CASSNKETQYF.

This clone has a handful of counts. This chain joins TRBV5-4 and TRBJ2-1; D perhaps matches TRBD1 (7 bases). Looked up from germline, CDR1 is SGHNT and CDR2 is YYREEE (reference sequence). Trimming left V 6 bases short and J 5 bases short, with 15 bases between. The length of the CDR3 is 14 residues. In nucleotides, the CDR3 is TGTGCCAGCAAGTCAGGGGGAGGCCACAATGAGCAGTTCTTC. Amino acids: CASKSGGGHNEQFF.

V gene TRBV14 combines with J gene TRBJ2-2, with 7 positions matching TRBD1. This CDR3 contains 14 residues. From germline, CDR1 is SGHDN and CDR2 FVKESK. V lost 7 bases, J lost 2 bases, and 4 bases stayed unmatched. The CDR3 is CASTRTGNTGELFF. Here the CDR3 DNA reads TGTGCCAGCACCAGGACAGGCAACACCGGGGAGCTGTTTTTT. The entire variable domain, with the rest obtained from reference TRBV14 and TRBJ2-2, is as follows: EAGVTQFPSHSVIEKGQTVTLRCDPISGHDNLYWYRRVMGKEIKFLLHFVKESKQDESGMPNNRFLAERTGGTYSTLKVQPAELEDSGVYFCASTRTGNTGELFFGEGSRLTVL.

This chain uses TRBV25-1 with TRBJ1-5; no clear D gene. This CDR3 has 13 residues. V dropped 4 bases and J dropped 0 bases, with 4 bases sitting between them. The germline V gene encodes CDR1 MGHDK and CDR2 SYGVNS. The CDR3, as DNA: TGTGCCAGCAGTGCTAATAGCAATCAGCCCCAGCATTTT. Translated, it gives CASSANSNQPQHF.